This note documents a single TCR beta chain sequence. This CDR3 has 12 amino acids. Trimming pared 5 bases from V and 2 bases from J, leaving 7 bases between. CDR1 SQVTM and CDR2 ANQGSEA come from the germline V gene. This specimen comes from a study of CD8 T cells in ankylosing spondylitis. TCRdb analysed the 5' RACE reads with MiXCR anew, one entry per CDR3 protein. Seen here are a few hundred thousand distinct CDR3 sequences, 15% to 20% observed once, and the top ten hold roughly 34%. Sequences were obtained from blood, either unsorted or a sorted T cell fraction (not recorded which). This sequence joins TRBV29-1 and TRBJ2-1; no clear D gene. This receptor was obtained from a male donor with ankylosing spondylitis or in good health (not recorded which). CDR3 coding DNA: TGCAGCGTTTATCAGGCCTACAATGAGCAGTTCTTC. It encodes CSVYQAYNEQFF.